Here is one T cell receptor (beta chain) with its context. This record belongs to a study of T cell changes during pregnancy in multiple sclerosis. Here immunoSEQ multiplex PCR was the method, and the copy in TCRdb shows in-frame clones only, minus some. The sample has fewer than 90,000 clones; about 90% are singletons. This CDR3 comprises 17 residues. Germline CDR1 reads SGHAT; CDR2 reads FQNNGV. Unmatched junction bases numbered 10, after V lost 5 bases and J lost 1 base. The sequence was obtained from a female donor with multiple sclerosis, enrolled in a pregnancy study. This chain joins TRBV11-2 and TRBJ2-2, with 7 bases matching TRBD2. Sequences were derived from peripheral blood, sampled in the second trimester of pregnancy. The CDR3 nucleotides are TGTGCCAGCAGCCTATATTGGGGGGGGGAGAACACCGGGGAGCTGTTTTTT. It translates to CASSLYWGGENTGELFF.